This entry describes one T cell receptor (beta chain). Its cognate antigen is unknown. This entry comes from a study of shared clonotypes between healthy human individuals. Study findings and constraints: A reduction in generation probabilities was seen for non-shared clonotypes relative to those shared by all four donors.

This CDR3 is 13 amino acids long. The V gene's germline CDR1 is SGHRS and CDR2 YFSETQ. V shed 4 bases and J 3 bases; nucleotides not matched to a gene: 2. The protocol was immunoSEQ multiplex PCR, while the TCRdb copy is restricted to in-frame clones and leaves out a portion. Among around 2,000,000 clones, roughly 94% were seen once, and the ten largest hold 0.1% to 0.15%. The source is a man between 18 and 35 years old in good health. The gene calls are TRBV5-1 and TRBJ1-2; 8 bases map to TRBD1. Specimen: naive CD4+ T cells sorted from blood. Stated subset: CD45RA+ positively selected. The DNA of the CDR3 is TGCGCCAGCAGCGCGGGACAGGACTATGGCTACACCTTC. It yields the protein CASSAGQDYGYTF.